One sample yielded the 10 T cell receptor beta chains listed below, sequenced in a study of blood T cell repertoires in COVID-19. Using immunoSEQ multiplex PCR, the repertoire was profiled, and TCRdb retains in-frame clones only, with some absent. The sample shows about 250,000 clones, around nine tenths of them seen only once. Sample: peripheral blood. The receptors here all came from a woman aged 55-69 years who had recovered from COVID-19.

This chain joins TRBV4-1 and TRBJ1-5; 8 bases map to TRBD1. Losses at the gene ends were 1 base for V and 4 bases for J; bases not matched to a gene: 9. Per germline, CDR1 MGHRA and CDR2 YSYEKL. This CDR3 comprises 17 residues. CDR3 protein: CASSQVVGQGINQPQHF. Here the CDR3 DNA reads TGCGCCAGCAGCCAAGTGGTAGGACAGGGAATAAATCAGCCCCAGCATTTT.

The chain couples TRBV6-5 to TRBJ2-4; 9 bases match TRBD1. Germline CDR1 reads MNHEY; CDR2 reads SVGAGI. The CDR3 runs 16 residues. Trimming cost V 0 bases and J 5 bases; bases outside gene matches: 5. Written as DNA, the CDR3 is TGTGCCAGCAGTTACTCGGGGGGACAGGGCCAAAACATTCAGTACTTC. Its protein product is CASSYSGGQGQNIQYF.

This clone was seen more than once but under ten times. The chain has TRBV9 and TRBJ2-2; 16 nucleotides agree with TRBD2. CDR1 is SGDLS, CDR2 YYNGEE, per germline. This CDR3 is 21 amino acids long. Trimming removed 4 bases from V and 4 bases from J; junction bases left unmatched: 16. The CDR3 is CASSSLLGTSGGALSTGELFF. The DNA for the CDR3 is TGTGCCAGCAGCTCACTTCTAGGGACTAGCGGGGGGGCCTTGAGCACCGGGGAGCTGTTTTTT.

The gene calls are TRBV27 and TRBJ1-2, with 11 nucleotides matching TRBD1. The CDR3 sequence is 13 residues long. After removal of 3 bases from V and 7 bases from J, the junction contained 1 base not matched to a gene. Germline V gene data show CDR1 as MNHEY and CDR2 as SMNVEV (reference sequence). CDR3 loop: CASSFGQGAGYTF. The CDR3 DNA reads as TGTGCCAGCAGTTTCGGACAGGGGGCTGGCTACACCTTC.

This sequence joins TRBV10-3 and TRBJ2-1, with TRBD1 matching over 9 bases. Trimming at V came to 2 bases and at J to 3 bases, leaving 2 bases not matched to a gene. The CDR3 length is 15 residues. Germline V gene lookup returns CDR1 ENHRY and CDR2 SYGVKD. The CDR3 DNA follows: TGTGCCATCAGTGAGGCGGGACAGGGCTACAATGAGCAGTTCTTC. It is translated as CAISEAGQGYNEQFF.

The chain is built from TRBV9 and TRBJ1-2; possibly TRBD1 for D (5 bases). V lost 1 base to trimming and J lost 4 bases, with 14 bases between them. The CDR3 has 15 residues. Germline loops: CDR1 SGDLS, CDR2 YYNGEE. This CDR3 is CASSVNRQGGYGYTF. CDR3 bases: TGTGCCAGCAGCGTAAATAGGCAGGGTGGCTATGGCTACACCTTC.

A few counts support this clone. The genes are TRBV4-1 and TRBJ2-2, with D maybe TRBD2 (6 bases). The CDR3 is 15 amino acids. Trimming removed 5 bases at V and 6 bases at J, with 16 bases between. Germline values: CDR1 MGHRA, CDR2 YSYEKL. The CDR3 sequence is CASSNRDWDPGELFF. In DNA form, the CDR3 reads TGCGCCAGCAGCAACCGGGACTGGGATCCCGGGGAGCTGTTTTTT.

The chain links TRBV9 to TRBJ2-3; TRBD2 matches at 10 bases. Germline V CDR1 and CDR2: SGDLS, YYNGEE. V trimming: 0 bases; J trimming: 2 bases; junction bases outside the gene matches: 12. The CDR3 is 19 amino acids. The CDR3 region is CASSVGSSGGAVNTDTQYF. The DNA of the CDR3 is TGTGCCAGCAGCGTAGGGTCCAGCGGGGGGGCCGTGAACACAGATACGCAGTATTTT.

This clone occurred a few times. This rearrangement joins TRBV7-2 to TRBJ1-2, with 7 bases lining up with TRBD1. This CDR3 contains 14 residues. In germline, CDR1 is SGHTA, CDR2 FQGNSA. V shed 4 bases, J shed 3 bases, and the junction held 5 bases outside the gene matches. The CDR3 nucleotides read TGTGCCAGCAGCTCCCAGACAGGGTACTATGGCTACACCTTC. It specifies CASSSQTGYYGYTF.

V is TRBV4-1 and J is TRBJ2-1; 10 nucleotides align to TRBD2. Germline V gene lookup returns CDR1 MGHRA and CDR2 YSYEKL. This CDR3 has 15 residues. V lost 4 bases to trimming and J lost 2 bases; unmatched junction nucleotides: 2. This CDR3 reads CASSPSGGAYNEQFF. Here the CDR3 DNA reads TGCGCCAGCAGCCCGAGCGGGGGGGCCTACAATGAGCAGTTCTTC.